This T cell receptor (beta chain) was recorded in a study of response to subunit inactivated influenza vaccine. In TCRdb, the RT-PCR reads were re-called with MiXCR into one record per CDR3 protein. The data contain about 520,000 distinct CDR3 sequences, over 25% of them singletons. Concerning this clonotype itself: The antigen is not known.

Overall study findings and caveats: Seasonal influenza vaccination, on each occasion, was suggested by the authors to recruit few new T cells.

V was shortened by 3 bases and J by 4 bases, with 13 bases between the two germline ends. The germline V gene encodes CDR1 SGHRS and CDR2 YFSETQ. The length of the CDR3 is 14 residues. V is TRBV5-1 and J is TRBJ1-2, with a tentative D call TRBD1 (5 bases). The sample was CD4+ T cells sorted from PBMCs, taken 4 to 6 days after vaccination. The clonotype originates from a man in his fifties who received an inactivated influenza vaccine. CDR3 region: CASSSFTDSYGYTF. In nucleotides, the CDR3 is TGCGCCAGCAGCTCCTTTACAGACAGCTATGGCTACACCTTC.